These 20 T cell receptor beta chains were all obtained from the same sample, sequenced in a study of T cell responses to AZD1222 COVID-19 vaccine. The data were produced by immunoSEQ multiplex PCR, yet TCRdb's version contains in-frame clones alone and is incomplete. The sample includes roughly 140,000 clones, 80% to 90% of them seen just once. The sequencing used peripheral blood, collected on day 0 of AZD1222 vaccination. Receptor source: an adult in good health.

V is TRBV28 and J is TRBJ2-7; 7 bases map to TRBD2. Germline loops: CDR1 MDHEN, CDR2 SYDVKM. Trimming cost V 6 bases and J 4 bases; bases outside gene matches: 9. The CDR3 loop spans 14 amino acids. Written as DNA, the CDR3 is TGTGCCAGCAGATCAACCGGGACTATATACGAGCAGTACTTC. Translating gives CASRSTGTIYEQYF.

This chain connects TRBV18 to TRBJ1-2; D not certain. Deletions cut 1 base from V and 5 bases from J, with 14 bases between. This CDR3 has 15 amino acids. The germline gives CDR1 KGHSH, CDR2 LQKENI. CDR3 amino acids: CASSPQASSGYGYTF. The CDR3 nucleotides are TGTGCCAGCTCACCACAGGCCTCGTCCGGATATGGCTACACCTTC. Full variable domain (remainder filled in from reference TRBV18 and TRBJ1-2): NAGVMQNPRHLVRRRGQEARLRCSPMKGHSHVYWYRQLPEEGLKFMVYLQKENIIDESGMPKERFSAEFPKEGPSILRIQQVVRGDSAAYFCASSPQASSGYGYTFGSGTRLTVV.

The chain joins TRBV6-2 or TRBV6-3 to TRBJ1-5; no definite D call. Germline values: CDR1 MNHEY, CDR2 SVGEGT. CDR3 length: 12 amino acids. The V gene lost 2 bases and the J gene lost 9 bases, with 8 bases spanning the gap. CDR3 protein: CASSYPQLPQHF. The CDR3 DNA reads TGTGCCAGCAGTTACCCCCAGCTGCCCCAGCATTTT.

The chain uses TRBV7-9 and TRBJ1-2; D ambiguous. CDR3 length: 13 residues. CDR1 is SEHNR, CDR2 FQNEAQ, per germline (reference sequence). The V end lost 5 bases, the J end lost 8 bases, and 15 bases lay between the germline ends. The CDR3 DNA sequence: TGTGCCAGCAGCCCTCGACATGTGCCGGGCTACACCTTC. Residues: CASSPRHVPGYTF.

The V call is TRBV2, the J call TRBJ1-3; D is uncertain. Germline assignment: CDR1 SNHLY and CDR2 FYNNEI. Trimming cost V 1 base and J 2 bases, with 12 bases left between them. The CDR3 runs to 16 residues. For the CDR3, the DNA is TGTGCCAGCAGTGAAGAGAGGCCTGGGGCTGGAAACACCATATATTTT. Translating gives CASSEERPGAGNTIYF.

The V call is TRBV2, the J call TRBJ1-5; the match to TRBD1 covers 7 bases. The CDR3 consists of 11 residues. CDR1 and CDR2 from the germline V gene are SNHLY and FYNNEI. CDR3 sequence (DNA): TGTGCTACAGGGGGCAATCAGCCCCAGCATTTT. Translation: CATGGNQPQHF.

This rearrangement joins TRBV6-5 to TRBJ1-1; D possibly corresponds to TRBD1 (5 bases). This CDR3 spans 14 amino acids. Deletions cut 2 bases from V and 5 bases from J, with 12 bases between. Germline V gene lookup returns CDR1 MNHEY and CDR2 SVGAGI. The CDR3, as DNA: TGTGCCAGCAGTTACAGGGTCCGGGGGACTGAAGCTTTCTTT. As protein: CASSYRVRGTEAFF.

The genes are TRBV7-2 and TRBJ2-1; tentative D call: TRBD2 (5 bases). V lost 1 base and J 10 bases, leaving 11 bases between the germline ends. In germline, CDR1 is SGHTA, CDR2 FQGNSA. The CDR3 is 13 residues long. The CDR3 nucleotides read TGTGCCAGCAGCTTAGTTCTAGCAATCGAGCAGTTCTTC. Its protein product is CASSLVLAIEQFF. The full variable domain, in which reference TRBV7-2 and TRBJ2-1 provide the parts outside the CDR3, is GAGVSQSPSNKVTEKGKDVELRCDPISGHTALYWYRQSLGQGLEFLIYFQGNSAPDKSGLPSDRFSAERTGGSVSTLTIQRTQQEDSAVYLCASSLVLAIEQFFGPGTRLTVL.

The rearrangement joins TRBV2 to TRBJ1-4, with TRBD1 as a possible D gene (6 bases). V gave up 7 bases and J gave up 3 bases, with 15 bases separating them. The CDR3 totals 15 residues. Germline V lookup: CDR1 SNHLY, CDR2 FYNNEI. CDR3: CASTRTVASNEKLFF. The CDR3 bases are TGTGCCAGCACCCGGACAGTTGCTTCTAATGAAAAACTGTTTTTT.

V gene TRBV9 combines with J gene TRBJ2-5; D is unresolved. Germline lookup yields CDR1 SGDLS and CDR2 YYNGEE. The CDR3 spans 15 residues. The germline V and J ends were trimmed by 0 bases and 5 bases, with 14 bases remaining between them. The CDR3 region has the DNA TGTGCCAGCAGCGTAGCTACAGATCTCGGGGAGACCCAGTACTTC. Translated, it gives CASSVATDLGETQYF.

This clone was detected only once. The chain links TRBV12-3 or TRBV12-4 to TRBJ1-5, with unresolved D. The CDR3 is 13 residues long. The V end was cut by 6 bases, the J end by 4 bases, with 10 bases between. The CDR3 reads CASSLSGNQPQHF. As DNA, the CDR3 is TGTGCCAGCAGCCTGTCGGGTAATCAGCCCCAGCATTTT.

The rearrangement uses TRBV10-2 and TRBJ1-2, with a tentative D call TRBD1 (6 bases). The CDR3 is made up of 16 amino acids. Trimming shortened V by 6 bases and J by 3 bases, and 20 bases separated the two germline ends. Germline-derived CDR1 and CDR2 are WSHSY and SAAADI. The CDR3 nucleotides read TGCGCCAGCAGCGTGAAAGGCAGGGGAAAAGACTATGGCTACACCTTC. It codes for CASSVKGRGKDYGYTF.

V usage is TRBV2 and J usage is TRBJ1-3; the D is unclear. V was clipped by 2 bases and J by 2 bases, with 4 bases between them. CDR1 and CDR2 from the germline V gene are SNHLY and FYNNEI. This CDR3 is 13 amino acids long. The CDR3 protein is CASSERTGNTIYF. In DNA form, the CDR3 reads TGTGCCAGCAGTGAACGGACTGGAAACACCATATATTTT.

The chain carries TRBV30 and TRBJ2-2; TRBD1 matches at 9 bases. CDR1 GTSNPN and CDR2 SVGIG come from the germline V gene (reference sequence). CDR3 length: 16 amino acids. J lost 7 bases, V lost 5 bases, and 14 bases had no gene match. The CDR3 protein is CAWGTYGQGMVGELFF. The CDR3 DNA sequence: TGTGCCTGGGGGACGTACGGACAGGGGATGGTCGGGGAGCTGTTTTTT.

The chain's CDR3 is CSVGGTLRNTEAFF. The CDR3 bases are TGCAGCGTTGGGGGGACCCTTCGGAACACTGAAGCTTTCTTT. The chain is built from TRBV29-1 and TRBJ1-1; tentatively, D is TRBD1 (5 bases). V was clipped by 4 bases and J by 1 base, with 13 bases between them. Germline V CDR1 and CDR2: SQVTM, ANQGSEA. This CDR3 has 14 residues.

This clone has only one observation. V is TRBV18 and J is TRBJ2-1; 7 bases align to TRBD1. The length of the CDR3 is 15 residues. After removal of 3 bases from V and 10 bases from J, the junction contained 12 bases not matched to a gene. CDR1 and CDR2 from the germline V gene are KGHSH and LQKENI. In DNA form, the CDR3 reads TGTGCCAGCTCACCCGAGAGGGGGCGGAGGATAGAGCAGTTCTTC. Amino acid sequence: CASSPERGRRIEQFF.

The chain is built from TRBV19 and TRBJ1-6, with 9 nucleotides matching TRBD1. This CDR3 region has 13 residues. Germline CDR1 is LNHDA and CDR2 is SQIVND (reference sequence). The junction had 1 base not matched to a gene; V was cut back by 8 bases and J by 5 bases. This CDR3 is CASRDRDNSPLHF. The CDR3 nucleotides are TGTGCCAGTCGGGACAGGGATAATTCACCCCTCCACTTT.

This rearrangement joins TRBV20-1 to TRBJ2-7; TRBD2 might be the D (5 bases). The CDR3 is made up of 9 amino acids. Germline loops: CDR1 DFQATT, CDR2 SNEGSKA (reference sequence). The CDR3 region has the DNA TGCCGCCCGGGGTACGAGCAGTACTTC. It yields the protein CRPGYEQYF.

The rearrangement links TRBV27 to TRBJ2-1; TRBD2 matches 9 bases. The CDR3 is made up of 12 amino acids. J lost 15 bases, V lost 6 bases, and 9 bases had no gene match. Looked up from germline, CDR1 is MNHEY and CDR2 is SMNVEV (reference sequence). The CDR3 region is CASSPSGTSPFF. CDR3 nucleotides: TGTGCCAGCAGCCCCTCCGGGACTAGCCCGTTCTTC.

The chain joins TRBV4-1 to TRBJ1-4, with D tentatively TRBD1 (6 bases). Germline V lookup: CDR1 MGHRA, CDR2 YSYEKL. The CDR3 runs to 12 residues. Trimming stripped 3 bases from V and 12 bases from J, with 11 bases between. This CDR3 reads CASSHAGQQLFF. Here the CDR3 DNA reads TGCGCCAGCAGCCACGCGGGACAACAACTGTTTTTT.